This TCR beta chain was profiled in a study of T cells after yellow fever vaccination. Each CDR3 protein is one row after TCRdb ran MiXCR on the 5' RACE reads. This sample has under 550,000 distinct CDR3 sequences, with 21% found just once. This CDR3 spans 14 amino acids. CDR1 MDHEN and CDR2 SYDVKM come from the germline V gene. With 5 bases clipped from V and 7 bases from J, the junction kept 8 bases outside the gene matches. This clonotype was observed a handful of times. The J gene is TRBJ2-7, the V gene TRBV28, with TRBD2 matching 10 bases. The receptor was derived from a man younger than 35 who received the YFV17D yellow fever vaccine. The specimen comprised PBMCs, sampled approximately 22 days after the first yellow fever vaccination. DNA of the CDR3: TGTGCCAGCAGTCCTAGCGGGGGAACAGGGGAGCAGTACGTC. This codes for CASSPSGGTGEQYV.